These 9 T cell receptor beta chains originate from one sample sequenced in a study of T cell responses to AZD1222 COVID-19 vaccine. Method: immunoSEQ multiplex PCR; TCRdb's copy keeps in-frame clones and lacks some. The sample has over 120,000 clones; just over 85% are singletons. The starting material was peripheral blood, obtained 28 days after the second AZD1222 dose. The receptors here all came from an adult who received the AZD1222 COVID-19 vaccine.

This clone was counted only a few times. V gene TRBV11-3 combines with J gene TRBJ2-1; the D is unclear. The CDR3 length is 12 residues. With 4 bases removed from V and 4 bases from J, the gap between germline ends came to 5 bases. The germline gives CDR1 SGHNT, CDR2 YENEEA. CDR3 residues: CASSSRYNEQFF. The CDR3 region has the DNA TGTGCCAGCAGCTCCCGTTACAATGAGCAGTTCTTC.

This rearrangement joins TRBV5-1 to TRBJ1-4; D gene uncertain. Germline V gene data show CDR1 as SGHRS and CDR2 as YFSETQ. The germline V and J ends were trimmed by 4 bases and 5 bases, with 9 bases remaining between them. The CDR3 runs to 13 residues. The CDR3 DNA sequence: TGCGCCAGCAGCCCCAGCGAGAATGAAAAACTGTTTTTT. It encodes CASSPSENEKLFF.

The chain recombines TRBV5-1 with TRBJ2-1, with TRBD2 matching over 9 bases. With V trimmed by 1 base and J by 8 bases, 10 bases remained unmatched. The germline V gene encodes CDR1 SGHRS and CDR2 YFSETQ. CDR3 length equals 16 residues. CDR3 loop: CASSLKVLAGDYEQFF. For the CDR3, the DNA is TGCGCCAGCAGCTTGAAGGTATTAGCGGGAGATTATGAGCAGTTCTTC. The whole variable domain, filled in from reference TRBV5-1 and TRBJ2-1, reads KAGVTQTPRYLIKTRGQQVTLSCSPISGHRSVSWYQQTPGQGLQFLFEYFSETQRNKGNFPGRFSGRQFSNSRSEMNVSTLELGDSALYLCASSLKVLAGDYEQFFGPGTRLTVL.

CDR3 DNA: TGTGCCAGCAGCTCGGGGGGAGCAAATGAAGCTTTCTTT. Translation gives CASSSGGANEAFF. V gene TRBV5-4 combines with J gene TRBJ1-1, with D maybe TRBD1 (5 bases). CDR1 is SGHNT and CDR2 is YYREEE in the germline V gene (reference sequence). The CDR3 length is 13 residues. The ends were cut back, 3 bases at V and 7 bases at J, with 13 bases in the middle.

CDR3 in DNA: TGTGCCAGCTCACCTATGACGGACACTGAAGCTTTCTTT. Its translation is CASSPMTDTEAFF. The rearrangement links TRBV18 to TRBJ1-1; D gene uncertain. Per the germline V gene, CDR1 is KGHSH and CDR2 is LQKENI. V was trimmed by 3 bases and J by 3 bases, leaving 8 bases between them. There are 13 residues in the CDR3.

This clone occurred once. The J gene is TRBJ2-1, the V gene TRBV25-1; D remains ambiguous. Trimming cost V 8 bases and J 5 bases, with 4 bases left between them. The CDR3 runs to 10 residues. Germline loops: CDR1 MGHDK, CDR2 SYGVNS. CDR3: CASGDNEQFF. The CDR3 DNA is TGTGCCAGCGGGGACAATGAGCAGTTCTTC. Variable domain in full (rest from reference TRBV25-1 and TRBJ2-1): EADIYQTPRYLVIGTGKKITLECSQTMGHDKMYWYQQDPGMELHLIHYSYGVNSTEKGDLSSESTVSRIRTEHFPLTLESARPSHTSQYLCASGDNEQFFGPGTRLTVL.

The rearrangement uses TRBV2 and TRBJ1-2; 10 nucleotides line up with TRBD1. Per the germline V gene, CDR1 is SNHLY and CDR2 is FYNNEI. Trimming cost V 8 bases and J 8 bases; bases outside gene matches: 11. This CDR3 is built from 14 residues. The CDR3 protein is CASGFDRGQGGYTF. In DNA form, the CDR3 reads TGTGCCAGCGGTTTCGACAGGGGGCAAGGAGGCTACACCTTC.

V usage is TRBV19 and J usage is TRBJ2-1; D uncertain. Germline values: CDR1 LNHDA, CDR2 SQIVND (reference sequence). Trimming took off 5 bases at V and 1 base at J, with 3 bases between the two ends. This CDR3 has 12 residues. The DNA of the CDR3 is TGTGCCAGTAGTGTTTCCTACAATGAGCAGTTCTTC. It codes for CASSVSYNEQFF.

The J gene is TRBJ2-5, the V gene TRBV15, with 10 bases fitting TRBD2. V gave up 4 bases and J gave up 1 base; unmatched junction bases: 3. The CDR3 has 15 residues. Germline V gene sequence: CDR1 LNHNV, CDR2 YYDKDF (reference sequence). Here the CDR3 DNA reads TGTGCCACCAGCAAGGTAGCGGGAGGCCAAGAGACCCAGTACTTC. It specifies CATSKVAGGQETQYF.